Listed below are T cell receptor beta chains from one sample, sequenced in a study of T cell responses to AZD1222 COVID-19 vaccine. TCRdb keeps only in-frame clones here, not all; method: immunoSEQ multiplex PCR. The sample carries tens of thousands of clones, under 90% recorded once. Sequences were derived from peripheral blood, sampled on day 0 of AZD1222 vaccination. All receptors derive from an adult in good health. The CDR3 runs from the conserved cysteine through the conserved F or W. D genes are given only for firm matches. Not all rows give a size; the values are once, few, many and, for expanded clones, a class.

>.|TRBJ1-5|TRBV19|TRBD1
CASSIWTGGVQPQHF
TGTGCCAGTAGTATCTGGACAGGGGGGGTTCAGCCCCAGCATTTT
>.|TRBJ2-7|TRBV5-6|TRBD2
CASSLFGGTYSYEQYF
TGTGCCAGCAGCTTGTTCGGGGGGACTTATTCCTACGAGCAGTACTTC
>.|TRBJ2-7|TRBV7-2|.
CASSLGGDSEQYF
TGTGCCAGCAGCTTAGGCGGTGACTCGGAGCAGTACTTC
>.|TRBJ2-1|TRBV24-1|TRBD1
CATSDRTTGEINEQFF
TGTGCCACCAGTGACCGTACGACAGGGGAGATCAATGAGCAGTTCTTC
>.|TRBJ2-7|TRBV12-3/TRBV12-4|TRBD1
CASSTGGAYEQYF
TGTGCCAGCAGTACAGGGGGCGCCTACGAGCAGTACTTC
>.|TRBJ1-5|TRBV27|TRBD1
CASRPQGFGNQPQHF
TGTGCCAGCAGACCACAGGGGTTCGGAAATCAGCCCCAGCATTTT
>.|TRBJ1-4|TRBV7-9|.
CASSLGWEGNEKLFF
TGTGCCAGCAGCTTAGGATGGGAGGGGAATGAAAAACTGTTTTTT
>.|TRBJ1-1|TRBV6-5|.
CASQRQASMNTEAFF
TGTGCCAGCCAAAGACAGGCGTCCATGAACACTGAAGCTTTCTTT
>.|TRBJ1-2|TRBV7-3|TRBD1
CASSLDRDRGGYTF
TGTGCCAGCAGCTTAGACAGGGATCGAGGTGGCTACACCTTC
>.|TRBJ2-2|TRBV7-7|.
CASSRDTTTGELFF
TGTGCTAGCAGCCGGGACACCACCACCGGGGAGCTGTTTTTT
>.|TRBJ2-2|TRBV3-1/TRBV3-2|TRBD1
CASSQGGQGAGGELFF
TGTGCCAGCAGCCAAGGAGGACAGGGGGCTGGTGGGGAGCTGTTTTTT
>.|TRBJ2-1|TRBV4-1|.
CASSQDGGNSNHYNEQFF
TGCGCCAGCAGCCAAGATGGGGGGAACTCAAACCACTACAATGAGCAGTTCTTC
>.|TRBJ2-3|TRBV11-2|.
CASSLGASGGGADTQYF
TGTGCCAGCAGCTTAGGGGCCAGCGGAGGGGGGGCAGATACGCAGTATTTT
>once|TRBJ2-3|TRBV5-8|.
CASSNLPGVGTDTQYF
TGTGCCAGCAGCAATTTACCGGGGGTCGGCACAGATACGCAGTATTTT
>once|TRBJ2-1|TRBV5-6|.
CASRVFGLQWDNEQFF
TGTGCCAGCAGGGTATTTGGGTTGCAGTGGGACAATGAGCAGTTCTTC
>.|TRBJ2-7|TRBV19|.
CASSIGSSGPYEQYF
TGTGCCAGTAGTATCGGGAGCTCTGGGCCCTACGAGCAGTACTTC
>.|TRBJ1-5|TRBV18|TRBD1
CASSTGQGDQPQHF
TGTGCTTCTTCTACCGGGCAGGGGGATCAGCCCCAGCATTTT
>.|TRBJ2-7|TRBV10-3|.
CAISDPDVSYEQYF
TGTGCCATCAGTGACCCCGACGTAAGCTACGAGCAGTACTTC
>.|TRBJ1-1|TRBV30|.
CAWSVLRSEAFF
TGTGCCTGGAGTGTACTCCGGTCTGAAGCTTTCTTT
>.|TRBJ2-7|TRBV28|TRBD1
CASSSGQGPYEQYF
TGTGCCAGCAGCTCGGGACAGGGCCCCTACGAGCAGTACTTC
>.|TRBJ2-3|TRBV7-2|TRBD2
CASSPWRGGLSTDTQYF
TGTGCCAGCAGCCCTTGGCGGGGGGGACTGAGTACAGATACGCAGTATTTT
>.|TRBJ2-3|TRBV5-1|TRBD2
CASSLEVAGDTDTQYF
TGCGCCAGCTCCTTAGAAGTAGCGGGGGACACAGATACGCAGTATTTT
>.|TRBJ2-7|TRBV11-2|.
CASSLGPGPAYEQYF
TGTGCCAGCAGCTTAGGACCGGGGCCCGCCTACGAGCAGTACTTC
>.|TRBJ1-1|TRBV29-1|.
CSVVPGSTNGGEAFF
TGCAGCGTTGTTCCAGGATCCACCAACGGAGGAGAAGCTTTCTTT
>.|TRBJ1-1|TRBV7-9|.
CASSSRDLASGDTEAFF
TGTGCCAGCAGCTCCCGGGACCTAGCCTCCGGGGACACTGAAGCTTTCTTT
>once|TRBJ2-6|TRBV13|.
CASSLGLTAYSGANVLTF
TGTGCCAGCAGCTTAGGCCTGACAGCATACTCTGGGGCCAACGTCCTGACTTTC
>.|TRBJ2-2|TRBV5-1|TRBD1
CASSLRTGDRGELFF
TGCGCCAGCAGCCTCCGGACAGGGGATCGCGGGGAGCTGTTTTTT
>.|TRBJ1-2|TRBV6-5|TRBD1
CASSPNRGFVYGYTF
TGTGCCAGCAGTCCAAACAGGGGCTTCGTCTATGGCTACACCTTC
>.|TRBJ2-7|TRBV5-1|.
CASSQERISYEQYF
TGCGCCAGCAGCCAGGAGCGGATATCCTACGAGCAGTACTTC
>few|TRBJ1-1|TRBV11-1|.
CASSLAPPSTEAFF
TGTGCCAGCAGCTTAGCACCTCCCTCCACTGAAGCTTTCTTT
>.|TRBJ2-1|TRBV25-1|TRBD2
CASSEPQGRVGGDEQFF
TGTGCCAGCAGTGAACCCCAAGGCAGGGTGGGAGGGGATGAGCAGTTCTTC
>.|TRBJ1-4|TRBV5-4|.
CASSFLGLDEKLFF
TGTGCCAGCAGCTTTCTAGGGCTCGATGAAAAACTGTTTTTT
>.|TRBJ2-2|TRBV27|TRBD1
CASSLSGQGAFQNTGELFF
TGTGCCAGCAGTTTATCGGGACAGGGCGCTTTCCAGAACACCGGGGAGCTGTTTTTT
>.|TRBJ2-1|TRBV21-1|.
CASSKAGPGDVYEQFF
TGTGCCAGCAGCAAAGCCGGACCCGGGGATGTGTATGAGCAGTTCTTC
>.|TRBJ1-6|TRBV11-2|.
CASSLDPSSWGSPLHF
TGTGCCAGCAGCTTAGATCCGAGCTCCTGGGGTTCACCCCTCCACTTT
>.|TRBJ1-1|TRBV18|.
CASSPGRGAEAFF
TGTGCCAGCTCACCGGGGAGAGGGGCTGAAGCTTTCTTT
>.|TRBJ2-2|TRBV2|.
CASQNTGELFF
TGTGCCAGCCAAAACACCGGGGAGCTGTTTTTT
>.|TRBJ1-4|TRBV30|.
CAWRKKQLSNEKLFF
TGTGCCTGGAGAAAAAAACAGCTAAGTAATGAAAAACTGTTTTTT
>.|TRBJ1-2|TRBV18|.
CASSPGEGANYGYTF
TGTGCCAGCTCACCGGGGGAGGGAGCTAACTATGGCTACACCTTC
>.|TRBJ2-1|TRBV18|.
CASSPTSSSSYNEQFF
TGTGCCAGCTCACCAACGTCCTCCTCTAGTTACAATGAGCAGTTCTTC
>.|TRBJ1-2|TRBV3-1/TRBV3-2|.
CASSRNAGSNYGYTF
TGTGCCAGCAGCCGTAACGCAGGGTCTAACTATGGCTACACCTTC
>.|TRBJ2-5|TRBV11-2|TRBD2
CASSRGLAGGRGFQETQYF
TGTGCCAGCAGCCGGGGACTAGCGGGAGGCCGGGGATTCCAAGAGACCCAGTACTTC
>once|TRBJ1-5|TRBV5-8|TRBD1
CASSLVGGAGQPQHF
TGTGCCAGCAGCTTGGTAGGGGGCGCGGGTCAGCCCCAGCATTTT
>once|TRBJ1-4|TRBV19|TRBD1
CASSSDRNTEKLFF
TGTGCCAGTAGTTCGGACAGGAATACTGAAAAACTGTTTTTT
>.|TRBJ2-7|TRBV5-1|TRBD1
CASSLRQGVDEQYF
TGCGCCAGCAGCCTCCGACAGGGGGTCGACGAGCAGTACTTC
>.|TRBJ2-7|TRBV7-9|TRBD2
CASSWGLAGASYEQYF
TGTGCCAGCAGCTGGGGACTAGCGGGAGCCTCCTACGAGCAGTACTTC
>.|TRBJ2-1|TRBV6-5|TRBD2
CASSYGRGGLYNEQFF
TGTGCCAGCAGTTACGGGCGGGGGGGCCTGTACAATGAGCAGTTCTTC
>.|TRBJ2-3|TRBV6-5|.
CASSRVPDTDTQYF
TGTGCCAGCAGCAGGGTACCCGACACAGATACGCAGTATTTT
>.|TRBJ2-1|TRBV6-2/TRBV6-3|TRBD1
CASSYYFGTGNNEQFF
TGTGCCAGCAGTTACTATTTTGGGACAGGTAACAATGAGCAGTTCTTC
>.|TRBJ2-1|TRBV11-2|TRBD2
CASSLFSGGAINEQFF
TGTGCCAGCAGCTTGTTCAGCGGGGGGGCCATCAATGAGCAGTTCTTC